The T cell receptor beta chain under discussion was sequenced for a study of T cell changes during pregnancy in multiple sclerosis. Profiling relied on immunoSEQ multiplex PCR, and the TCRdb table lists in-frame clones only, not all of them. The table includes roughly 120,000 clones, about 90% detected once. With 4 bases clipped from V and 4 bases from J, the junction kept 15 bases outside the gene matches. The germline CDR1 and CDR2 sequences are SGHRS and YFSETQ. The CDR3 sequence is 19 residues long. The TCR originated in a female donor with multiple sclerosis, enrolled in a pregnancy study. The chain uses TRBV5-1 and TRBJ2-7; 15 positions agree with TRBD2. The sample was peripheral blood, taken in the third trimester of pregnancy. The DNA of the CDR3 is TGCGCCAGCAGCCAGGCCCTTCGAGGACTAGCGGGGGGGACGTACGAGCAGTACTTC. It codes for CASSQALRGLAGGTYEQYF.